A single sample is the source of the 25 T cell receptor beta chains below, sequenced in a study of blood T cell repertoires in COVID-19. Produced via immunoSEQ multiplex PCR; TCRdb's table is partial and in-frame only. The data show approximately 170,000 clones, with approximately 85% seen just once and approximately 7% held by the top ten. The sequenced sample was peripheral blood. These receptors were obtained from an elderly man with COVID-19, enrolled during active disease.

V gene TRBV7-2 combines with J gene TRBJ1-5; D is possibly TRBD1 (6 bases). V lost 2 bases and J lost 7, with 9 bases in between. CDR3 length: 13 amino acids. Germline lookup yields CDR1 SGHTA and CDR2 FQGNSA. The CDR3 reads CASSLTRGQPQHF. The CDR3 bases are TGTGCCAGCAGCTTAACAAGGGGGCAGCCCCAGCATTTT.

The chain recombines TRBV10-1 with TRBJ1-4, with a tentative D call TRBD1 (6 bases). CDR3 length equals 20 residues. Trimming left V 6 bases short and J 0 bases short, with 26 bases between. CDR1 and CDR2 from the germline V gene are WNHNN and SYGVQD (reference sequence). CDR3 residues: CASRDLRDTLGPATNEKLFF. The CDR3 coding sequence is TGCGCCAGCAGAGACCTCCGGGACACCCTAGGCCCTGCAACTAATGAAAAACTGTTTTTT.

CDR3 nucleotides: TGCGCCAGCGCAGTTTGGGAGCGCAATCAGCCCCAGCATTTT. Translation: CASAVWERNQPQHF. J is TRBJ1-5 and V is TRBV4-1; D is ambiguous. The CDR3 spans 14 residues. Germline assignment: CDR1 MGHRA and CDR2 YSYEKL. The V end was cut by 8 bases, the J end by 2 bases, with 13 bases between.

The rearrangement uses TRBV6-5 and TRBJ1-1, with D possibly matching TRBD1 (6 bases). The CDR3 is 15 amino acids. Trimming removed 6 bases at V and 0 bases at J, with 14 bases between. The germline gives CDR1 MNHEY, CDR2 SVGAGI. CDR3 residues: CASRKDSVMNTEAFF. The CDR3 DNA is TGTGCCAGCAGAAAGGACAGTGTCATGAACACTGAAGCTTTCTTT.

The V gene is TRBV7-9, the J gene TRBJ1-2, with a tentative D call TRBD1 (6 bases). Per germline, CDR1 SEHNR and CDR2 FQNEAQ (reference sequence). There are 14 residues in the CDR3. The V and J ends lost 5 bases and 4 bases respectively, with 14 bases between them. The CDR3 nucleotides are TGTGCCAGCAGCCTCGAACAGGGAACCTATGGCTACACCTTC. It is translated as CASSLEQGTYGYTF.

This chain uses TRBV5-4 with TRBJ2-7; 12 bases align to TRBD2. This CDR3 region has 15 residues. V was clipped by 3 bases and J by 6 bases; unmatched bases: 7. Germline assignment: CDR1 SGHNT and CDR2 YYREEE (reference sequence). CDR3 DNA sequence: TGTGCCAGCAGCTCCAGACTAGCGGGGGAAAGCGAGCAGTACTTC. Protein product: CASSSRLAGESEQYF.

The chain carries TRBV10-3 and TRBJ1-5, with a weak D call TRBD1 (5 bases). V lost 0 bases and J 7 bases, leaving 16 bases between the germline ends. Germline loops: CDR1 ENHRY, CDR2 SYGVKD. The CDR3 totals 16 residues. DNA of the CDR3: TGTGCCATCAGTGAGTCGAACGGGGGTTTGCAGCAGCCCCAGCATTTT. Translated: CAISESNGGLQQPQHF.

CDR3 region: CASNAGYTGELFF. CDR3 DNA: TGCGCCAGCAACGCAGGTTACACCGGGGAGCTGTTTTTT. The rearrangement links TRBV10-2 to TRBJ2-2; no firm D call. CDR1 is WSHSY, CDR2 SAAADI, per germline. The V and J ends lost 7 bases and 3 bases respectively, with 9 bases between them. The CDR3 length is 13 residues.

This chain joins TRBV29-1 and TRBJ2-3; the D gene is possibly TRBD1 (6 bases). The germline V and J ends were trimmed by 2 bases and 0 bases, with 12 bases remaining between them. The CDR3 covers 15 residues. In germline, CDR1 is SQVTM, CDR2 ANQGSEA. In DNA, the CDR3 is TGCAGCGTTGAATTGAGGACAGCTAGCACAGATACGCAGTATTTT. Protein sequence: CSVELRTASTDTQYF.

The chain is built from TRBV18 and TRBJ1-2, with a possible D match to TRBD1 (5 bases). CDR1 and CDR2 from the germline V gene are KGHSH and LQKENI. V gave up 0 bases and J gave up 5 bases, with 7 bases separating them. This CDR3 region has 13 residues. CDR3 amino acids: CASSPPGAYGYTF. The CDR3 DNA reads TGTGCCAGCTCACCACCTGGGGCTTATGGCTACACCTTC.

V usage is TRBV20-1 and J usage is TRBJ1-1; TRBD1 matches at 7 bases. Germline CDR1 is DFQATT and CDR2 is SNEGSKA (reference sequence). The CDR3 is made up of 11 amino acids. V was pared by 8 bases and J by 4 bases, with 4 bases of the junction left unmatched. In nucleotides, the CDR3 is TGCAGTCTAACAGGGGTCACTGAAGCTTTCTTT. Translated: CSLTGVTEAFF.

This sequence joins TRBV6-5 and TRBJ1-2; D is unresolved. Germline CDR1 and CDR2: MNHEY and SVGAGI. V was cut by 5 bases and J by 4 bases, with 14 bases left in between. The CDR3 runs to 14 residues. For the CDR3, the DNA is TGTGCCAGCAGTCGCTACAAGGAGGGCTATGGCTACACCTTC. Amino acids: CASSRYKEGYGYTF.

This chain links TRBV27 with TRBJ2-3; a possible D gene is TRBD2 (6 bases). The CDR3 is 16 amino acids. Germline CDR1 reads MNHEY; CDR2 reads SMNVEV (reference sequence). V was shortened by 5 bases and J by 2 bases, with 17 bases between the two germline ends. The DNA of the CDR3 is TGTGCCAGCAGTCACCCAAGCGGGTATAACACAGATACGCAGTATTTT. This codes for CASSHPSGYNTDTQYF.

This clone was observed a single time. The chain joins TRBV4-1 to TRBJ1-1; a possible D gene is TRBD1 (5 bases). The V and J ends lost 3 bases and 0 bases respectively, with 14 bases between them. There are 16 residues in the CDR3. The germline CDR1 and CDR2 sequences are MGHRA and YSYEKL. This CDR3 is CASSQRGDYMNTEAFF. As DNA, the CDR3 is TGCGCCAGCAGCCAGCGGGGGGATTACATGAACACTGAAGCTTTCTTT.

The gene calls are TRBV7-2 and TRBJ1-2, with 8 bases aligning to TRBD1. The CDR3 contains 15 residues. Germline V gene data show CDR1 as SGHTA and CDR2 as FQGNSA. Trimming cost V 6 bases and J 1 base; bases outside gene matches: 7. In DNA form, the CDR3 reads TGTGCCAGCAGGTTCTCGACAGGGGTTAACTATGGCTACACCTTC. Translation: CASRFSTGVNYGYTF.

This clone was counted between two and nine times. V gene TRBV6-6 combines with J gene TRBJ1-1; D is undetermined. Looked up from germline, CDR1 is MNHNY and CDR2 is SVGAGI (reference sequence). The CDR3 is 12 amino acids. The V end was cut by 6 bases, the J end by 0 bases, with 5 bases between. The CDR3 spells CASRLLNTEAFF. The CDR3 region has the DNA TGTGCCAGCAGACTTTTGAACACTGAAGCTTTCTTT.

The chain is built from TRBV15 and TRBJ1-1; D gene ambiguous. Germline lookup yields CDR1 LNHNV and CDR2 YYDKDF (reference sequence). Trimming took 0 bases from V and 2 from J, leaving 7 bases between them. The CDR3 loop spans 14 amino acids. The CDR3 DNA reads as TGTGCCACCAGCAGAGATATGGCCAACACTGAAGCTTTCTTT. Protein: CATSRDMANTEAFF.

The chain uses TRBV5-5 and TRBJ2-2; D is perhaps TRBD1 (5 bases). The CDR3 is made up of 16 amino acids. V shed 4 bases and J shed 4 bases, with 17 bases lying between them. CDR1 is SGHKS and CDR2 is YYEKEE in the germline V gene (reference sequence). CDR3 loop: CASSLLQGASTGELFF. CDR3 nucleotides: TGTGCCAGCAGCCTCCTCCAGGGCGCGAGCACCGGGGAGCTGTTTTTT.

The chain recombines TRBV19 with TRBJ2-5; D unresolved. Germline CDR1 is LNHDA and CDR2 is SQIVND (reference sequence). Trimming cost V 4 bases and J 1 base, with 10 bases left between them. CDR3 length equals 14 residues. The CDR3 sequence is CASSTHGPQETQYF. Written as DNA, the CDR3 is TGTGCCAGTAGTACGCATGGGCCCCAAGAGACCCAGTACTTC.

This clone has just a few counts. The V gene is TRBV7-9, the J gene TRBJ1-1, with D hard to call. From germline, CDR1 is SEHNR and CDR2 FQNEAQ (reference sequence). Trimming removed 10 bases from V and 2 bases from J, with 23 bases in between. This CDR3 is 16 amino acids long. This CDR3 reads CATKRGFEGLNTEAFF. CDR3 bases: TGTGCCACCAAGCGGGGATTTGAAGGATTAAACACTGAAGCTTTCTTT.

This rearrangement joins TRBV9 to TRBJ1-4, with D perhaps matching TRBD1 (6 bases). V was trimmed by 2 bases and J by 4 bases, leaving 12 bases between them. Germline CDR1 is SGDLS and CDR2 is YYNGEE. The CDR3 is made up of 15 amino acids. The DNA of the CDR3 is TGTGCCAGCAGCGTGGGGGCAGGAATTAATGAAAAACTGTTTTTT. Protein product: CASSVGAGINEKLFF.

The genes are TRBV7-2 and TRBJ2-7; possible D gene TRBD2, 6 bases. Trimming removed 4 bases at V and 9 bases at J, with 16 bases between. Germline V gene lookup returns CDR1 SGHTA and CDR2 FQGNSA. The CDR3 runs to 13 residues. CDR3 amino acids: CASSSGTQLVQYF. DNA for the CDR3: TGTGCCAGCAGCTCCGGGACTCAGCTAGTGCAGTACTTC.

J is TRBJ1-5 and V is TRBV12-3 or TRBV12-4; D is ambiguous. With 3 bases removed from V and 9 bases from J, the gap between germline ends came to 12 bases. The CDR3 runs 13 residues. CDR3 bases: TGTGCCAGCAGTTTGATCCGGGAGGGGCCCCAGCATTTT. Its protein product is CASSLIREGPQHF.

The chain is built from TRBV6-2 or TRBV6-3 and TRBJ1-4, with no clear D. There are 16 residues in the CDR3. The germline V gene encodes CDR1 MNHEY and CDR2 SVGEGT. V gave up 5 bases and J gave up 0 bases, with 13 bases separating them. The CDR3 loop is CASSHYSGATNEKLFF. DNA of the CDR3: TGTGCCAGCAGTCACTACTCCGGGGCAACTAATGAAAAACTGTTTTTT.

The DNA of the CDR3 is TGCAGCGTTGACGCGACAGGGGGCTACGAGCAGTACTTC. Amino acids: CSVDATGGYEQYF. The chain recombines TRBV29-1 with TRBJ2-7, with TRBD1 matching 9 bases. This CDR3 comprises 13 residues. Germline V lookup: CDR1 SQVTM, CDR2 ANQGSEA. V gave up 3 bases and J gave up 3 bases; unmatched junction bases: 3.